These T cell receptor beta chains were read from a single sample in a study of pediatric ulcerative colitis. Clones were read by immunoSEQ multiplex PCR, and TCRdb kept only the in-frame ones, dropping some. In the table there are about 17,000 clones, 65% to 75% of which are singletons. The sequencing input was gut tissue. All receptors derive from a girl aged 10 to 17 with moderate ulcerative colitis. Both conserved end residues are part of each CDR3. D genes are given only for firm matches. Some rows have no size entry. The others give once, few or many, or a class for an expanded clone.

j_call v_call clone_size d_call cdr3_aa cdr3_nt
TRBJ1-3 TRBV7-5 . . CARSLVGAYMITGNTIYF TGTGCCAGAAGCTTAGTGGGAGCGTACATGATAACTGGAAACACCATATATTTT
TRBJ2-4 TRBV28 . . CASSLYSPGRQGNIQYF TGTGCCAGCAGTTTATATTCCCCAGGGCGGCAGGGGAACATTCAGTACTTC
TRBJ1-1 TRBV5-1 . . CASSWEQGTEAFF TGCGCCAGCAGCTGGGAGCAGGGCACTGAAGCTTTCTTT
TRBJ1-6 TRBV7-8 medium-sized . CASSPSSRDIHSPLHF TGTGCCAGCAGTCCCTCCTCCCGGGACATACATTCACCCCTCCACTTT
TRBJ1-5 TRBV4-1 . . CASSQDAVRVNQPQHF TGCGCCAGCAGCCAAGATGCGGTTCGGGTTAATCAGCCCCAGCATTTT
TRBJ1-5 TRBV6-6 . TRBD1 CASINDREGNQPQHF TGTGCCAGCATTAACGACAGGGAGGGCAATCAGCCCCAGCATTTT
TRBJ2-5 TRBV28 . TRBD1 CASSTSTGPQYF TGTGCCAGCAGCACTTCGACAGGGCCCCAGTACTTC
TRBJ1-2 TRBV27 once . CASSLRRDLEGYTF TGTGCCAGCAGTTTGCGCCGGGACCTAGAAGGCTACACCTTC
TRBJ2-6 TRBV7-6 . . CASSEISRSSGANVLTF TGTGCCAGCAGCGAAATTTCCAGGAGCTCTGGGGCCAACGTCCTGACTTTC
TRBJ2-1 TRBV5-4 once TRBD1 CASSPGQGEGEQFF TGTGCCAGCAGCCCGGGACAGGGAGAAGGAGAGCAGTTCTTC
TRBJ1-4 TRBV18 . . CASSPPGYGKLFF TGTGCCAGCTCACCACCGGGATACGGGAAACTGTTTTTT
TRBJ1-4 TRBV28 few TRBD1 CASSLPGQGNEKLFF TGTGCCAGCAGCCTCCCGGGACAGGGAAATGAAAAACTGTTTTTT
TRBJ2-5 TRBV7-3 . TRBD1 CASSQDREETQYF TGTGCCAGCAGTCAAGACAGGGAAGAGACCCAGTACTTC
TRBJ2-2 TRBV2 . TRBD2 CASSPQRGGLGELFF TGTGCCAGCAGCCCCCAGCGGGGGGGCCTAGGGGAGCTGTTTTTT
TRBJ2-5 TRBV18 once . CASSPAQVQETQYF TGTGCCAGCTCACCGGCGCAGGTCCAAGAGACCCAGTACTTC
TRBJ1-2 TRBV6-5 . . CASKRAGYGYTF TGTGCCAGCAAGAGGGCAGGCTATGGCTACACCTTC
TRBJ2-1 TRBV11-1 . . CASSLKLLGKGYNEQFF TGTGCCAGCAGCTTAAAATTATTGGGGAAGGGGTACAATGAGCAGTTCTTC
TRBJ2-5 TRBV12-2 . . CASRDLVRITVDETQYF TGTGCAAGTCGTGACTTGGTTAGGATCACCGTCGACGAGACCCAGTACTTC
TRBJ2-7 TRBV7-9 few . CASSLTRGPSYEQYF TGTGCCAGCAGCTTAACCCGGGGGCCCTCCTACGAGCAGTACTTC
TRBJ2-4 TRBV10-1 . TRBD2 CASSEGSGGAFDIQYF TGCGCCAGCAGTGAGGGGAGCGGGGGGGCCTTTGACATTCAGTACTTC
TRBJ2-3 TRBV6-1 . TRBD2 CASSVKTSGRGSDTQYF TGTGCCAGCAGTGTCAAGACTAGCGGGAGAGGGTCAGATACGCAGTATTTT
TRBJ2-7 TRBV5-5 . TRBD1 CASSLGDRYEQYF TGTGCCAGCAGCTTGGGGGACAGATACGAGCAGTACTTC
TRBJ2-1 TRBV11-2 . . CASSQQGLSDNEQFF TGTGCCAGCAGCCAGCAGGGGCTATCTGACAATGAGCAGTTCTTC